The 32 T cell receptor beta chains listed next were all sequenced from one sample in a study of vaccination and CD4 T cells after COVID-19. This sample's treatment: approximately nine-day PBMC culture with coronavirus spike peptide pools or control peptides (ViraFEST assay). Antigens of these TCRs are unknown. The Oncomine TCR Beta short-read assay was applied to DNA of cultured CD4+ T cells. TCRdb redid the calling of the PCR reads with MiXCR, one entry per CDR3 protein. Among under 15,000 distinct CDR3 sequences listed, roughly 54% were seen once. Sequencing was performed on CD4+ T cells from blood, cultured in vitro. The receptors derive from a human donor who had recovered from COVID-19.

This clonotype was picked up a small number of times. The CDR3 protein is CASSYSTPQGKDGYTF. In DNA form, the CDR3 reads TGTGCCAGCAGTTACTCGACACCCCAGGGTAAAGATGGCTACACCTTC. The chain uses TRBV6-5 and TRBJ1-2, with a weak D call TRBD1 (5 bases). There are 16 residues in the CDR3. V lost 0 bases, J lost 6 bases, and 17 bases lay in between. Per germline, CDR1 MNHEY and CDR2 SVGAGI.

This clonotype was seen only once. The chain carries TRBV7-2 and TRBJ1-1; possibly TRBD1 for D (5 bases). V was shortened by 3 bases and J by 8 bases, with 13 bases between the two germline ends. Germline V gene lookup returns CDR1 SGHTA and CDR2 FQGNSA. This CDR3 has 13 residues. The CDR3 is CASSFRGGAEAFF. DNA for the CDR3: TGTGCCAGCAGCTTCCGTGGCGGGGCGGAAGCTTTCTTT.

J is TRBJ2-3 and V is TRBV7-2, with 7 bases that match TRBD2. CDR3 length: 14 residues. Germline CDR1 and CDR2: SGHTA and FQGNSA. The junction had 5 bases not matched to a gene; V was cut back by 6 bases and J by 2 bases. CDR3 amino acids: CASSPGLPTDTQYF. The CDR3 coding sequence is TGTGCCAGCAGTCCGGGACTACCCACAGATACGCAGTATTTT. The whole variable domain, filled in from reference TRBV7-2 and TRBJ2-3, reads GAGVSQSPSNKVTEKGKDVELRCDPISGHTALYWYRQSLGQGLEFLIYFQGNSAPDKSGLPSDRFSAERTGGSVSTLTIQRTQQEDSAVYLCASSPGLPTDTQYFGPGTRLTVL.

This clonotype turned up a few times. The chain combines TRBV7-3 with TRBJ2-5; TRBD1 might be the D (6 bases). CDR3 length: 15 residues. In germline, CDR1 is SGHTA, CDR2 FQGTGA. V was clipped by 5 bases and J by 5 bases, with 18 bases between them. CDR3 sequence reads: CASSRFVGAQETQYF. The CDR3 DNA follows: TGTGCCAGCAGCCGGTTCGTGGGGGCCCAGGAGACCCAGTACTTC.

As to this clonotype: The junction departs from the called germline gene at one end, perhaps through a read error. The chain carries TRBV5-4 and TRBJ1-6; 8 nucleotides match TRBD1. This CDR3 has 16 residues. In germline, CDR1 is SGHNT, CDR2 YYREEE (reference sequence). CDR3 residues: CASSLGTGLNNSPLHF. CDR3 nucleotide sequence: TGTGCCAGCAGCTTGGGGACAGGGCTGAATAATTCACCCCTCCACTTC.

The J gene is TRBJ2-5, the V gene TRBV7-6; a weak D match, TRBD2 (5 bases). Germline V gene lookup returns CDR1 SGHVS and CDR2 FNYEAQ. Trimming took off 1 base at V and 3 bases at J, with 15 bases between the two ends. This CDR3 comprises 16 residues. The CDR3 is CASSLVGSLGKETQYF. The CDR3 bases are TGTGCCAGCAGCTTAGTGGGGAGCCTGGGGAAAGAGACCCAGTACTTC.

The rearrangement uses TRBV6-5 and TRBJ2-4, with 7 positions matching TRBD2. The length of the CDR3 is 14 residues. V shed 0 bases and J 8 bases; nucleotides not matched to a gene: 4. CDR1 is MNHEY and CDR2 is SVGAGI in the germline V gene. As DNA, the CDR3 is TGTGCCAGCAGTTACTCGAAAGGGAGGGACATTCAGTACTTC. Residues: CASSYSKGRDIQYF.

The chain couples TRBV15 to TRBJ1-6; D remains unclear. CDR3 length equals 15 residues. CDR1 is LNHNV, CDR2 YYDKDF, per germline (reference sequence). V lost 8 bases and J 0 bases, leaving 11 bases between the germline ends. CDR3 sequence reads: CATGPRYSYNSPLHF. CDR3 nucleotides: TGTGCCACCGGCCCCCGATACTCCTATAATTCACCCCTCCACTTT.

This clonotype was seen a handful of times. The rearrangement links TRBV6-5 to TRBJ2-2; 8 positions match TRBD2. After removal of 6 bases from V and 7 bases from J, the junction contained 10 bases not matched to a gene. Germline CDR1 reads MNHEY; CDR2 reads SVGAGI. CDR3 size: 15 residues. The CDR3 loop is CASRYGRALGGELFF. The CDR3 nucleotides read TGTGCCAGCAGATACGGGAGGGCCTTAGGCGGGGAGCTGTTTTTT.

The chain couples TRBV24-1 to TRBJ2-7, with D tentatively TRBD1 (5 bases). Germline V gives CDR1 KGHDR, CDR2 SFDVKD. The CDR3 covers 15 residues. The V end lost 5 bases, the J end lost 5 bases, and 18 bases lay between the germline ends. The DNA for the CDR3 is TGTGCCACCAGTGCTGGCAGGGCTGGAATCGACGAGCAGTACTTC. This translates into CATSAGRAGIDEQYF.

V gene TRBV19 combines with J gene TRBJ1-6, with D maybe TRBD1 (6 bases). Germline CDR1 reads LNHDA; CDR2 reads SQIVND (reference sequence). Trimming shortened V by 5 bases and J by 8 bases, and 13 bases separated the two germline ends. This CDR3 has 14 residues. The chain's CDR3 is CASSGGGRYSPLHF. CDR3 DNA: TGTGCCAGTAGTGGTGGGGGGCGCTATTCACCCCTCCACTTT.

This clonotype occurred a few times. CDR3 protein: CASGGLAGSTDTQYF. DNA for the CDR3: TGTGCCAGCGGAGGACTAGCGGGGAGCACAGATACGCAGTATTTT. This rearrangement joins TRBV11-3 to TRBJ2-3, with TRBD2 matching over 12 bases. There are 15 residues in the CDR3. V dropped 8 bases and J dropped 0; count of bases not matched to a gene: 3. Per germline, CDR1 SGHNT and CDR2 YENEEA.

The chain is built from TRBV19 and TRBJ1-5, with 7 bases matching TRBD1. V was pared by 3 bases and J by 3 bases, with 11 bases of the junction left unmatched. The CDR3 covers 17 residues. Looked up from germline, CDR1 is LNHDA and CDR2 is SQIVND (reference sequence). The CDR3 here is CASSMGRGQIFNQPQHF. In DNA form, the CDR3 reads TGTGCCAGTAGTATGGGTAGGGGGCAGATATTCAATCAGCCCCAGCATTTT.

The CDR3 sequence is CSARGDRVWGYTF. The CDR3 DNA is TGCAGTGCTAGAGGGGATAGGGTCTGGGGCTACACCTTC. The chain carries TRBV20-1 and TRBJ1-2; the D is unclear. Trimming pared 1 base from V and 8 bases from J, leaving 14 bases between. In germline, CDR1 is DFQATT, CDR2 SNEGSKA (reference sequence). The CDR3 totals 13 residues.

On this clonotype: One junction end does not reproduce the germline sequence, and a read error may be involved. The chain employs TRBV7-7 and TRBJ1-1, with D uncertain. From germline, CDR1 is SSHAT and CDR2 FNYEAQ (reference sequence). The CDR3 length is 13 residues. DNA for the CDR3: TGTGCTAGCAGCTTGGAAGAGAACACTGAAGCTTTCTTT. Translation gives CASSLEENTEAFF.

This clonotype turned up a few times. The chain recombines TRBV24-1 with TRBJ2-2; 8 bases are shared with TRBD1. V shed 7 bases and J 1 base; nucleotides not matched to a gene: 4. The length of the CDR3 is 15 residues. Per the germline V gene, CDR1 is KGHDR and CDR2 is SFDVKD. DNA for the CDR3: TGTGCCACCAGGTCGGGACAGGTGAACACCGGGGAGCTGTTTTTT. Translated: CATRSGQVNTGELFF.

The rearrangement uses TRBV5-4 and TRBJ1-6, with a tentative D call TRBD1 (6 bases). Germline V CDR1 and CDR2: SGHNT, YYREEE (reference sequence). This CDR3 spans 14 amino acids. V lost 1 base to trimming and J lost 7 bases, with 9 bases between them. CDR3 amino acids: CASSLRQGNSPLHF. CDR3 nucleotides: TGTGCCAGCAGCTTGCGTCAGGGGAATTCACCCCTCCACTTT.

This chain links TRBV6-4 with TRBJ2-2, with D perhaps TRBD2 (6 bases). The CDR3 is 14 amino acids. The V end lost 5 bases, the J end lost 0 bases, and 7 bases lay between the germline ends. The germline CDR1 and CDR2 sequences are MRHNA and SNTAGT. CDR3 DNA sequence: TGTGCCAGCAGTCGGGGGTCGAACACCGGGGAGCTGTTTTTT. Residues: CASSRGSNTGELFF.

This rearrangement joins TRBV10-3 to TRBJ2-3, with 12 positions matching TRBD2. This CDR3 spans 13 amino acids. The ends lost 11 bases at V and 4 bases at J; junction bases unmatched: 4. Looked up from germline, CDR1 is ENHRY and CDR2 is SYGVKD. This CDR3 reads CAVTSGSADTQYF. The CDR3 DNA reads TGTGCCGTGACTAGCGGGAGCGCAGATACGCAGTATTTT.

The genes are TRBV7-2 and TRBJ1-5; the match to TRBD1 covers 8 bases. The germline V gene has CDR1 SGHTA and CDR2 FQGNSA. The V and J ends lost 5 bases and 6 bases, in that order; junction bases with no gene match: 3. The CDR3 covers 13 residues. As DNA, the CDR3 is TGTGCCAGCAGCGCGGACAGGGTTCAGCCCCAGCATTTT. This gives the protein CASSADRVQPQHF.

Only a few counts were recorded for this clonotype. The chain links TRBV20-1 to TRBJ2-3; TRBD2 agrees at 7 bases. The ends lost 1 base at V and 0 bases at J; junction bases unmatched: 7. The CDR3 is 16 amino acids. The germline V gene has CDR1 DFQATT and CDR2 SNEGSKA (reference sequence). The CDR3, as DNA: TGCAGTGCTAGAGGGGGTAGCGGGCAGAGCACAGATACGCAGTATTTT. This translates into CSARGGSGQSTDTQYF.

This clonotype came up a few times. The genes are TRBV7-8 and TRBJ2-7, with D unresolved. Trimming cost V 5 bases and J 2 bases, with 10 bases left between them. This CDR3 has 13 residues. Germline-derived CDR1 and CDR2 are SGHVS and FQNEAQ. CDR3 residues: CASSRTSAYEQYF. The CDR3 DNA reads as TGTGCCAGCAGCCGCACCTCAGCCTACGAGCAGTACTTC.

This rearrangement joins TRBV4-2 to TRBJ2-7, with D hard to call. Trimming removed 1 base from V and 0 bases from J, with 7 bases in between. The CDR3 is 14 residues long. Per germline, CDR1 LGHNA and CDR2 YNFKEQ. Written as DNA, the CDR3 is TGTGCCAGCAGCCAAGCGGCAGCCTCCTACGAGCAGTACTTC. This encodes CASSQAAASYEQYF.

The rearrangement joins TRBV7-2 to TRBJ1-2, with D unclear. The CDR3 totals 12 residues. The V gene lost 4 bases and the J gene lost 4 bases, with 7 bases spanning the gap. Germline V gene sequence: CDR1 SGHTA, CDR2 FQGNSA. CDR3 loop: CASSWEGYGYTF. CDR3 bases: TGTGCCAGCAGCTGGGAGGGCTATGGCTACACCTTC.

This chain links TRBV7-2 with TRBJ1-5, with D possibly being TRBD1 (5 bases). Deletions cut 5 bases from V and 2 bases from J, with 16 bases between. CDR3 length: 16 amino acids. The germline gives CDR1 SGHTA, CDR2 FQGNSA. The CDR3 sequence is CASSPKAGGGNQPQHF. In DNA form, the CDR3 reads TGTGCCAGCAGCCCAAAGGCGGGGGGAGGCAATCAGCCCCAGCATTTT.

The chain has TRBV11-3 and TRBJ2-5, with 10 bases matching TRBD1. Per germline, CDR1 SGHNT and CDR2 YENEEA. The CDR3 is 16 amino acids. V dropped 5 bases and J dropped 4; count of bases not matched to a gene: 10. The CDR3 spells CASSQRTGGDGETQYF. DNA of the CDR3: TGTGCCAGCAGCCAAAGGACAGGGGGTGATGGAGAGACCCAGTACTTC.

Written as DNA, the CDR3 is TGTGCCAGCAGGACAGATACGCAGTATTTT. Encoded protein: CASRTDTQYF. The rearrangement joins TRBV2 to TRBJ2-3, with unresolved D. Trimming shortened V by 6 bases and J by 3 bases, and 1 base separated the two germline ends. The CDR3 has 10 residues. CDR1 is SNHLY, CDR2 FYNNEI, per germline.

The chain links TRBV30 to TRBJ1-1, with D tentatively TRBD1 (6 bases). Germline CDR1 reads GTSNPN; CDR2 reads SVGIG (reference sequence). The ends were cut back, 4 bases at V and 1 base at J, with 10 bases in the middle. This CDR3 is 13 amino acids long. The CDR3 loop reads CAWIVGANTEAFF. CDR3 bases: TGTGCCTGGATCGTGGGGGCGAACACTGAAGCTTTCTTT.

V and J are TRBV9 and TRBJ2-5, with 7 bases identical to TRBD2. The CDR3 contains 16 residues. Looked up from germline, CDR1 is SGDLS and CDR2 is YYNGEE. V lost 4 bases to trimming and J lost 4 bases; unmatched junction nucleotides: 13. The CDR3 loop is CASSLSGTPGLETQYF. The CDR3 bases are TGTGCCAGCAGCCTGAGCGGGACCCCCGGTTTAGAGACCCAGTACTTC.

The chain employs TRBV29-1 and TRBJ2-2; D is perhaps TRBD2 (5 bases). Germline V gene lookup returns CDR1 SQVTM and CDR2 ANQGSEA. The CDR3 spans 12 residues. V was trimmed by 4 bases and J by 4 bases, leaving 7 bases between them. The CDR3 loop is CSVARVTGELFF. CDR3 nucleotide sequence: TGCAGCGTTGCGCGGGTCACCGGGGAGCTGTTTTTT.

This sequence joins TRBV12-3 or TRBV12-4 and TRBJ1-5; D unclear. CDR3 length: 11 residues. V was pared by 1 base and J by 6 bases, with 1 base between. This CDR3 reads CASSLGQPQHF. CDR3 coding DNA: TGTGCCAGCAGTTTAGGTCAGCCCCAGCATTTT.

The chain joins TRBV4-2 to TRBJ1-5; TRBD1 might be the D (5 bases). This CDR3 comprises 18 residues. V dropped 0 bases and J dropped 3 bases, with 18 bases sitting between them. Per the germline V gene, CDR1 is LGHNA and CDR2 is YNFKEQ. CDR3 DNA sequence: TGTGCCAGCAGCCAAGATGGGGGGGGATACAGGACCAATCAGCCCCAGCATTTT. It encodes CASSQDGGGYRTNQPQHF.